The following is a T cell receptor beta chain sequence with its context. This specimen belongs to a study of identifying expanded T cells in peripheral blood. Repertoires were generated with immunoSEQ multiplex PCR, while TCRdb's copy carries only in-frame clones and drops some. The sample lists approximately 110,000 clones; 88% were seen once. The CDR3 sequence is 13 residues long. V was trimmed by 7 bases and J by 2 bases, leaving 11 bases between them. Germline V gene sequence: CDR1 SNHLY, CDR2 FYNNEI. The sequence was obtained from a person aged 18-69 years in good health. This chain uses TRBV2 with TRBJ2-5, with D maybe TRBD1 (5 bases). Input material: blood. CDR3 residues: CASIQGVQETQYF. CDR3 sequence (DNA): TGTGCCAGCATCCAGGGCGTACAAGAGACCCAGTACTTC.